What follows are 5 T cell receptor beta chains derived from one specimen sequenced in a study of Graves' ophthalmopathy and Graves' hyperthyroidism. RNA transcripts served as template for amplifying TCR beta CDR3 sequences. HTBI primers primed a first-round RT-PCR, and a second-round multiplex PCR followed. Via MiXCR, TCRdb re-called the multiplex PCR reads, giving one row per CDR3 protein. The sample records over a million distinct CDR3 sequences, about 35% being singletons. The sample comprised peripheral blood or thyroid tissue (not recorded which). Receptors were obtained from an adult man with Graves' hyperthyroidism.

This clonotype was counted a few times. The gene calls are TRBV2 and TRBJ1-5, with unresolved D. CDR3 size: 13 residues. Trimming removed 3 bases at V and 6 bases at J, with 9 bases between. Germline V gene lookup returns CDR1 SNHLY and CDR2 FYNNEI. The CDR3, as DNA: TGTGCCAGCAGTGATTTTATGGGTCAGCCCCAGCATTTT. Its protein product is CASSDFMGQPQHF.

This clonotype has a count of ten or more. The chain links TRBV7-9 to TRBJ2-7; 13 bases map to TRBD2. There are 15 residues in the CDR3. CDR1 is SEHNR and CDR2 is FQNEAQ in the germline V gene (reference sequence). Trimming at V came to 5 bases and at J to 9 bases, leaving 10 bases not matched to a gene. CDR3 in DNA: TGTGCCAGCAGCCCGCGGACTAGCGGGAGCCGTGGGCAGTACTTC. It codes for CASSPRTSGSRGQYF.

This clonotype was picked up many times. J is TRBJ1-6 and V is TRBV7-2; D perhaps matches TRBD1 (5 bases). The CDR3 totals 15 residues. V was clipped by 1 base and J by 7 bases, with 11 bases between them. CDR1 SGHTA and CDR2 FQGNSA come from the germline V gene. The CDR3 DNA follows: TGTGCCAGCAGCTTAGTTTCAGGGCGGAATTCACCCCTCCACTTT. It yields the protein CASSLVSGRNSPLHF.

This clonotype appeared many times. This chain connects TRBV20-1 to TRBJ1-2, with a possible D match to TRBD1 (6 bases). Germline CDR1 is DFQATT and CDR2 is SNEGSKA (reference sequence). Trimming shortened V by 7 bases and J by 6 bases, and 12 bases separated the two germline ends. The CDR3 sequence is 11 residues long. This chain's CDR3 is CSDYRVNGYTF. DNA for the CDR3: TGCAGTGACTACAGGGTGAATGGCTACACCTTC.

This clonotype was detected many times. The chain couples TRBV5-1 to TRBJ1-1; 8 bases are shared with TRBD1. This CDR3 spans 16 amino acids. Losses at the gene ends were 1 base for V and 4 bases for J; bases not matched to a gene: 9. In germline, CDR1 is SGHRS, CDR2 YFSETQ. CDR3 DNA sequence: TGCGCCAGCAGCTTGCGGACAGGGTTGGGGAGCACTGAAGCTTTCTTT. Amino acids: CASSLRTGLGSTEAFF.